The 24 T cell receptor beta chains presented below share a single source sample, sequenced in a study of blood T cell repertoires in COVID-19. Method: immunoSEQ multiplex PCR; TCRdb's copy keeps in-frame clones and lacks some. The sample lists about 170,000 clones; around nine tenths were seen once. The sequenced material came from PBMCs or T cells enriched from blood (not recorded which). The receptors derive from a woman aged 18-35 years who had recovered from COVID-19.

CDR3 DNA: TGTGCCAGCTCACCAAGCGCGGGGTACTCCTACAATGAGCAGTTCTTC. It specifies CASSPSAGYSYNEQFF. The gene calls are TRBV18 and TRBJ2-1; a possible D gene is TRBD2 (6 bases). V was shortened by 2 bases and J by 0 bases, with 11 bases between the two germline ends. Germline CDR1 KGHSH, CDR2 LQKENI. The CDR3 covers 16 residues.

The DNA for the CDR3 is TGTGCCAGTAAGGGACTAGCGGAACAAGAGACCCAGTACTTC. It codes for CASKGLAEQETQYF. This sequence joins TRBV19 and TRBJ2-5, with 11 bases matching TRBD2. From germline, CDR1 is LNHDA and CDR2 SQIVND (reference sequence). Unmatched junction bases numbered 3, after V lost 7 bases and J lost 2 bases. The CDR3 has 14 amino acids.

V is TRBV27 and J is TRBJ1-5, with 7 bases fitting TRBD1. Germline V gene lookup returns CDR1 MNHEY and CDR2 SMNVEV (reference sequence). CDR3 length equals 15 residues. J was trimmed by 3 bases and V by 6 bases; bases with no gene match: 8. This chain's CDR3 is CASRAGQLLNQPQHF. The CDR3 bases are TGTGCCAGCAGGGCGGGACAGCTACTCAATCAGCCCCAGCATTTT.

The chain joins TRBV28 to TRBJ2-7, with a tentative D call TRBD2 (5 bases). Germline-derived CDR1 and CDR2 are MDHEN and SYDVKM. The germline V and J ends were trimmed by 7 bases and 0 bases, with 10 bases remaining between them. This CDR3 spans 13 amino acids. CDR3 in amino acids: CASIRGSSYEQYF. The CDR3 DNA is TGTGCCAGCATCCGGGGAAGCTCCTACGAGCAGTACTTC.

The CDR3 DNA reads as TGCGCCAGCAGCCAAGATCGGGCTAGCTCATACTACGAGCAGTACTTC. It codes for CASSQDRASSYYEQYF. This chain uses TRBV4-3 with TRBJ2-7; D might be TRBD2 (5 bases). The CDR3 covers 16 residues. Trimming took off 0 bases at V and 3 bases at J, with 15 bases between the two ends. Germline V gene sequence: CDR1 LGHNA, CDR2 YSLEER.

The sample holds a few counts of this clone. The chain couples TRBV11-2 to TRBJ1-2; 7 nucleotides align to TRBD1. The junction had 2 bases not matched to a gene; V was cut back by 2 bases and J by 5 bases. Germline lookup yields CDR1 SGHAT and CDR2 FQNNGV. The CDR3 extends over 13 amino acids. The CDR3 spells CASSLSGGYGYTF. The CDR3 DNA follows: TGTGCCAGCAGCTTATCAGGGGGATATGGCTACACCTTC.

The J gene is TRBJ2-7, the V gene TRBV28; D perhaps matches TRBD2 (6 bases). The CDR3 spans 14 residues. Germline loops: CDR1 MDHEN, CDR2 SYDVKM. V was shortened by 8 bases and J by 6 bases, with 20 bases between the two germline ends. This CDR3 is CASAPSRRGPEQYF. The CDR3 nucleotides read TGTGCCAGCGCCCCCTCCCGGAGGGGTCCCGAGCAGTACTTC.

CDR3: CASSQDRHSFGNEQFF. DNA of the CDR3: TGTGCCAGCAGCCAAGATCGCCACTCCTTTGGCAATGAGCAGTTCTTC. This chain uses TRBV3-1 (or the pseudogene TRBV3-2) with TRBJ2-1; no clear D gene. V was pared by 0 bases and J by 6 bases, with 15 bases between. From germline, CDR1 is LGHDT and CDR2 YNNKEL (reference sequence). The CDR3 has 16 residues.

This clone was detected only a few times. The chain has TRBV28 and TRBJ1-2; D ambiguous. This CDR3 has 17 residues. Germline V CDR1 and CDR2: MDHEN, SYDVKM. V dropped 3 bases and J dropped 1 base, with 18 bases sitting between them. CDR3: CASSLLAASQINYGYTF. The CDR3 coding sequence is TGTGCCAGCAGTTTGCTAGCGGCATCTCAAATTAACTATGGCTACACCTTC.

The V gene is TRBV28, the J gene TRBJ2-1, with 8 bases fitting TRBD1. CDR3 length: 14 residues. V was pared by 4 bases and J by 8 bases, with 7 bases of the junction left unmatched. Germline CDR1 and CDR2: MDHEN and SYDVKM. The CDR3 loop is CASSYAGGYYEQFF. As DNA, the CDR3 is TGTGCCAGCAGTTATGCAGGGGGCTATTATGAGCAGTTCTTC.

The chain employs TRBV11-2 and TRBJ1-1; D gene uncertain. Trimming removed 5 bases at V and 0 bases at J, with 10 bases between. The germline CDR1 and CDR2 sequences are SGHAT and FQNNGV. This CDR3 has 14 amino acids. Written as DNA, the CDR3 is TGTGCCAGCAGCCCAGGTCCGGTGAACACTGAAGCTTTCTTT. Translating gives CASSPGPVNTEAFF.

The chain has TRBV28 and TRBJ1-4; TRBD1 agrees at 8 bases. V was clipped by 6 bases and J by 6 bases; unmatched bases: 0. The CDR3 loop spans 12 amino acids. Germline V gene lookup returns CDR1 MDHEN and CDR2 SYDVKM. The CDR3 DNA follows: TGTGCCAGCAGACAGGGGGATGAAAAACTGTTTTTT. Protein: CASRQGDEKLFF.

The genes are TRBV7-9 and TRBJ1-1; D gene ambiguous. Trimming removed 5 bases from V and 5 bases from J, with 21 bases in between. The CDR3 extends over 16 amino acids. CDR1 and CDR2 (germline): SEHNR, FQNEAQ (reference sequence). CDR3 region: CASSPPGAGGRTEAFF. DNA for the CDR3: TGTGCCAGCAGCCCCCCCGGTGCGGGCGGACGAACTGAAGCTTTCTTT.

This sequence joins TRBV9 and TRBJ2-1, with D maybe TRBD2 (6 bases). Germline CDR1 and CDR2: SGDLS and YYNGEE. The CDR3 consists of 15 residues. V gave up 4 bases and J gave up 1 base, with 12 bases separating them. Here the CDR3 reads CASSPGGRSYNEQFF. As DNA, the CDR3 is TGTGCCAGCAGCCCCGGGGGTCGGTCCTACAATGAGCAGTTCTTC.

The chain joins TRBV7-9 to TRBJ2-5; TRBD1 matches at 7 bases. V shed 4 bases and J 2 bases; nucleotides not matched to a gene: 7. The germline V gene encodes CDR1 SEHNR and CDR2 FQNEAQ (reference sequence). The CDR3 has 15 residues. The CDR3 protein is CASSSGQASQETQYF. CDR3 DNA: TGTGCCAGCAGCTCAGGACAGGCTAGTCAAGAGACCCAGTACTTC.

V gene TRBV5-1 combines with J gene TRBJ1-1; D remains ambiguous. Deletions cut 4 bases from V and 5 bases from J, with 12 bases between. Germline V gene sequence: CDR1 SGHRS, CDR2 YFSETQ. The CDR3 runs 13 residues. This CDR3 is CASSPGLGTEAFF. CDR3 in DNA: TGCGCCAGCAGCCCGGGGTTGGGGACTGAAGCTTTCTTT. The whole variable domain, filled in from reference TRBV5-1 and TRBJ1-1, reads KAGVTQTPRYLIKTRGQQVTLSCSPISGHRSVSWYQQTPGQGLQFLFEYFSETQRNKGNFPGRFSGRQFSNSRSEMNVSTLELGDSALYLCASSPGLGTEAFFGQGTRLTVV.

The chain is built from TRBV28 and TRBJ1-5; D uncertain. Trimming left V 1 base short and J 7 bases short, with 8 bases between. The CDR3 is 13 residues long. The germline V gene has CDR1 MDHEN and CDR2 SYDVKM. CDR3 protein: CASSLFSGQPQHF. The CDR3 DNA is TGTGCCAGCAGTTTATTCTCGGGGCAGCCCCAGCATTTT.

The rearrangement links TRBV6-5 to TRBJ1-1; TRBD1 agrees at 7 bases. After removal of 7 bases from V and 0 bases from J, the junction contained 5 bases not matched to a gene. This CDR3 comprises 14 residues. Germline CDR1 MNHEY, CDR2 SVGAGI. In DNA form, the CDR3 reads TGTGCCAGCACCCGGACAGGCGTGAACACTGAAGCTTTCTTT. Translation gives CASTRTGVNTEAFF.

This sequence joins TRBV3-1 (or the pseudogene TRBV3-2) and TRBJ2-2; 12 nucleotides line up with TRBD2. This CDR3 has 17 amino acids. Germline lookup yields CDR1 LGHDT and CDR2 YNNKEL (reference sequence). The junction had 9 bases not matched to a gene; V was cut back by 3 bases and J by 7 bases. The CDR3 DNA reads TGTGCCAGCAGCCAGGTGCCGGGACTAGCGGGTAACGGGGAGCTGTTTTTT. It translates to CASSQVPGLAGNGELFF.

This chain connects TRBV19 to TRBJ1-1, with 8 nucleotides matching TRBD1. The CDR3 sequence is 16 residues long. With 2 bases clipped from V and 4 bases from J, the junction kept 9 bases outside the gene matches. Per the germline V gene, CDR1 is LNHDA and CDR2 is SQIVND (reference sequence). CDR3: CASSILGQECGTEAFF. The CDR3, as DNA: TGTGCCAGTAGTATATTGGGACAGGAATGTGGCACTGAAGCTTTCTTT.

The chain recombines TRBV19 with TRBJ2-4; D remains unclear. The CDR3 totals 13 residues. The germline CDR1 and CDR2 sequences are LNHDA and SQIVND (reference sequence). V was cut by 4 bases and J by 0 bases, with 4 bases left in between. This chain's CDR3 is CASSSRAKNIQYF. CDR3 DNA sequence: TGTGCCAGTAGTAGTAGAGCCAAAAACATTCAGTACTTC.

This chain joins TRBV15 and TRBJ2-3, with D maybe TRBD2 (5 bases). The V gene's germline CDR1 is LNHNV and CDR2 YYDKDF (reference sequence). V was pared by 5 bases and J by 2 bases, with 11 bases between. The CDR3 is 14 residues long. CDR3 sequence reads: CATSLERFTDTQYF. CDR3 nucleotides: TGTGCCACCAGCTTAGAGCGGTTCACAGATACGCAGTATTTT.

This chain joins TRBV3-1 (or the pseudogene TRBV3-2) and TRBJ1-4; unclear D gene. This CDR3 has 14 residues. The germline gives CDR1 LGHDT, CDR2 YNNKEL (reference sequence). V lost 4 bases to trimming and J lost 6 bases, with 12 bases between them. CDR3: CASSPRTGDEKLFF. CDR3 sequence (DNA): TGTGCCAGCAGCCCTCGAACGGGTGATGAAAAACTGTTTTTT.

This rearrangement joins TRBV4-1 to TRBJ2-2, with D unresolved. This CDR3 is 14 amino acids long. CDR1 and CDR2 from the germline V gene are MGHRA and YSYEKL. V dropped 4 bases and J dropped 1 base, with 7 bases sitting between them. CDR3 sequence reads: CASSPNRNTGELFF. The CDR3 DNA is TGCGCCAGCAGCCCTAACAGGAACACCGGGGAGCTGTTTTTT.